What follows are 4 T cell receptor beta chains derived from one specimen sequenced in a study of cytotoxic CD8 clonotypes in ibrutinib-treated CLL. Profiling relied on immunoSEQ multiplex PCR, and the TCRdb table lists in-frame clones only, not all of them. The profile covers about 200,000 clones, with 55% to 85% appearing a single time and 13% taken by the ten largest. The specimen was PBMCs, collected after 24 months of ibrutinib treatment. The receptor source for this set is a human donor with chronic lymphocytic leukemia.

This sequence joins TRBV21-1 and TRBJ2-5; the table's D call, TRBD2, has no DNA check behind it. TRBV21-1 is labeled a pseudogene. The length of the CDR3 is 16 residues. Here the CDR3 reads CASSKGETSGRETQYF. CDR3 nucleotide sequence: TGTGCCAGCAGCAAAGGGGAGACTAGCGGGAGAGAGACCCAGTACTTC.

A few counts support this clone. The gene calls are TRBV12-5 and TRBJ2-7; possibly TRBD1 or TRBD2 for D (5 bases each). Deletions cut 5 bases from V and 2 bases from J, with 16 bases between. CDR1 is LGHNT, CDR2 FRNRAP, per germline. The CDR3 has 15 residues. CDR3 DNA sequence: TGTGCTAGTGGTCCCCCAGGGAGCATCCCCTACGAGCAGTACTTC. Translating it yields CASGPPGSIPYEQYF.

The genes are TRBV25-1 and TRBJ2-7, with D tentatively TRBD1 or TRBD2 (5 bases each). The length of the CDR3 is 13 residues. Germline V lookup: CDR1 MGHDK, CDR2 SYGVNS. V was clipped by 10 bases and J by 0 bases, with 13 bases between them. The CDR3 protein is CATMRGSSYEQYF. CDR3 nucleotide sequence: TGTGCCACCATGAGGGGAAGCTCCTACGAGCAGTACTTC.

This clone was found a few times. V usage is TRBV27 and J usage is TRBJ2-7, with D perhaps being TRBD1 or TRBD2 (5 bases each). The V end lost 4 bases, the J end lost 1 base, and 8 bases lay between the germline ends. Per the germline V gene, CDR1 is MNHEY and CDR2 is SMNVEV (reference sequence). The CDR3 sequence is 13 residues long. The CDR3 DNA follows: TGTGCCAGCAGTTGGGACGAGTCCTACGAGCAGTACTTC. Amino acids: CASSWDESYEQYF.